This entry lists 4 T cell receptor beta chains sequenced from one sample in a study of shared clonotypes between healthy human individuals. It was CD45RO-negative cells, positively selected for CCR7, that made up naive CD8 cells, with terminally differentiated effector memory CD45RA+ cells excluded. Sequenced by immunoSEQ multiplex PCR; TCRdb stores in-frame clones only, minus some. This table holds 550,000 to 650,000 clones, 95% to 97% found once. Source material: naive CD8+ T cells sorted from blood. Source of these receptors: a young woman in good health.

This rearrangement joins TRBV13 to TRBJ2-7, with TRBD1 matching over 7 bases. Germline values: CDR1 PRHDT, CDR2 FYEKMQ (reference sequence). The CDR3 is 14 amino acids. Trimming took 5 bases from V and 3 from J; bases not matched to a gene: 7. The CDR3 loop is CASSVTGALYEQYF. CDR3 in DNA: TGTGCCAGCAGCGTTACAGGGGCGCTCTACGAGCAGTACTTC.

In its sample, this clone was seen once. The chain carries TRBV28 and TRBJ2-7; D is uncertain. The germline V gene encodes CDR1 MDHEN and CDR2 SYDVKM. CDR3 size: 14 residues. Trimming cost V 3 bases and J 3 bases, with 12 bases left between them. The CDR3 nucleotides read TGTGCCAGCAGTTTTTTACAGAACCTCTACGAGCAGTACTTC. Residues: CASSFLQNLYEQYF.

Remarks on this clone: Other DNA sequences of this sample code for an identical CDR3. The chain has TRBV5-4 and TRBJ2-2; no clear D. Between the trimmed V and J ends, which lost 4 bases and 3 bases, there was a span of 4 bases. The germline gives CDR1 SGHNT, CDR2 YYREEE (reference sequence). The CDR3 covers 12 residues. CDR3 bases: TGTGCCAGCAGCACTTACACCGGGGAGCTGTTTTTT. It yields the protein CASSTYTGELFF.

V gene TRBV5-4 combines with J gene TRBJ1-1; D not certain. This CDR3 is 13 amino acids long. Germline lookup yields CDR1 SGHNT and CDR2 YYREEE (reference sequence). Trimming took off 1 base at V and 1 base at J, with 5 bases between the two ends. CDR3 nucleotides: TGTGCCAGCAGCTTGATACAGAACACTGAAGCTTTCTTT. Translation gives CASSLIQNTEAFF.